The source of this TCR beta chain is a study of T cell changes during pregnancy in multiple sclerosis. CDR1 and CDR2 (germline): SEHNR, FQNEAQ (reference sequence). J was trimmed by 8 bases and V by 7 bases; bases with no gene match: 10. The CDR3 consists of 14 residues. The table came from immunoSEQ multiplex PCR; TCRdb's copy has only in-frame clones and leaves some out. This table holds roughly 53,000 clones, about 92% found once. The rearrangement uses TRBV7-9 and TRBJ2-1, with TRBD2 matching over 8 bases. The sequence was collected from a female donor with multiple sclerosis, enrolled in a pregnancy study. The material sequenced was CD4+ T cells from peripheral blood mononuclear cells, taken in the third trimester of pregnancy. The CDR3: CASTGGGVGDEQFF. The CDR3 DNA reads TGTGCCAGCACGGGAGGGGGAGTTGGCGATGAGCAGTTCTTC.